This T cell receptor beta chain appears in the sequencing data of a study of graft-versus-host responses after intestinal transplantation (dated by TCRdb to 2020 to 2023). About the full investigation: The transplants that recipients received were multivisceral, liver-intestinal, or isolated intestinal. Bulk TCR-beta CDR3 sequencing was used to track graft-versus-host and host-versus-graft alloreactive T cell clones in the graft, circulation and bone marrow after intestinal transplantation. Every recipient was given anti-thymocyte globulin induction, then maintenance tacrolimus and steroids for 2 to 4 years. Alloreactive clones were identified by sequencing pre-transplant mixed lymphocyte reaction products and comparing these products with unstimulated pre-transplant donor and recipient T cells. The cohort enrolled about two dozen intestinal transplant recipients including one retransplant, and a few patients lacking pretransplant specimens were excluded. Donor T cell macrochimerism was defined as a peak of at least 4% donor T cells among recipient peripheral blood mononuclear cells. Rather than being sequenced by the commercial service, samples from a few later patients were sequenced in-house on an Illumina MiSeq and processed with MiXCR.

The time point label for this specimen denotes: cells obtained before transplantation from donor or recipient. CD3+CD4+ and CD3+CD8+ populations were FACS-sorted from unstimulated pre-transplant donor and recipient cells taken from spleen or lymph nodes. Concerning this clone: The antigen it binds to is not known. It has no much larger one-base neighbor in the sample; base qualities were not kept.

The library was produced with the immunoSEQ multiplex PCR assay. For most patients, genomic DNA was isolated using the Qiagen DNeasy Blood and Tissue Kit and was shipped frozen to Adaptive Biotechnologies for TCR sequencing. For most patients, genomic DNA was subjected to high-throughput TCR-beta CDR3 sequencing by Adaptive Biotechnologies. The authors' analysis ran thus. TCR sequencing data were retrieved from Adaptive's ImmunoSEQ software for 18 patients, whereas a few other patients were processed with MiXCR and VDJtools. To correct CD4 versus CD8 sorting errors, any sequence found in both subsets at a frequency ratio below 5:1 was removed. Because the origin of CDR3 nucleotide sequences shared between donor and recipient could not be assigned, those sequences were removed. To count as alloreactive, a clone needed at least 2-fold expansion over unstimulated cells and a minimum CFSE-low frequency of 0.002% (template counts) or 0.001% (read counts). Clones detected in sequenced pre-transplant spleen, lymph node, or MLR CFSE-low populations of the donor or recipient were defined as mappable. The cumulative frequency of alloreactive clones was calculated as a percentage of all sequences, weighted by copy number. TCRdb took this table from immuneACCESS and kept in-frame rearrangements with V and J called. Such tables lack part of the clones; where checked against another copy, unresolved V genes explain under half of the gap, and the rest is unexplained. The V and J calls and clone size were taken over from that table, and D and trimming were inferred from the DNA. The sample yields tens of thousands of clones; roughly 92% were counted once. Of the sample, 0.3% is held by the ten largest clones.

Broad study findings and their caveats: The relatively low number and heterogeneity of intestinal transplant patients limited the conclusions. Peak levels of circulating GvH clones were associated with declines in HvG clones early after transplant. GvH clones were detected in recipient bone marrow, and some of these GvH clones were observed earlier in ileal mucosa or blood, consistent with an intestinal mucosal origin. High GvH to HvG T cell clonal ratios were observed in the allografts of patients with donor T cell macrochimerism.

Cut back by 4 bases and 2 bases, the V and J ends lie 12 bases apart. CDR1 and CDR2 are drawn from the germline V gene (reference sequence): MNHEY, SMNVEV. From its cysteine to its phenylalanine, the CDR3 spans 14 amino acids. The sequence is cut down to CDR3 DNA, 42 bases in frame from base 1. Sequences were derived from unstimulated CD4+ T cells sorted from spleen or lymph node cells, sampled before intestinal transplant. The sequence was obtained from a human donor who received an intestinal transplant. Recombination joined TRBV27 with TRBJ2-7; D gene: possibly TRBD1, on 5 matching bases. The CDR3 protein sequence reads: CASSWQGSTYEQYF. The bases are TGTGCCAGCAGTTGGCAGGGTAGCACCTACGAGCAGTACTTC.